The clone carrying this TCR beta chain appeared many times. Antigen unknown. TCRdb recomputed calls from the 5' RACE reads with MiXCR, one row per CDR3 protein. Of approximately 590,000 distinct CDR3 sequences listed, nearly 10% are singletons. The data were obtained in a study of identical twins. CDR1 DFQATT and CDR2 SNEGSKA come from the germline V gene (reference sequence). This CDR3 contains 12 residues. V was cut by 1 base and J by 6 bases, with 6 bases left in between. Study findings and constraints: Researchers reported excess low generation probability among twin-shared out-of-frame alpha sequences.

These sequences were also reported in another study, on yellow fever vaccine responses in identical twins.

Sequenced input: PBMCs. This TCR was recovered from a woman aged 18-29 years in good health. The J gene is TRBJ2-2, the V gene TRBV20-1; D is unresolved. CDR3 loop: CSARGPAGELFF. The DNA for the CDR3 is TGCAGTGCTAGAGGGCCGGCCGGGGAGCTGTTTTTT.